This TCR beta chain was found in a study of T cell responses to AZD1222 COVID-19 vaccine. The data were produced by immunoSEQ multiplex PCR, yet TCRdb's version contains in-frame clones alone and is incomplete. Of about 110,000 clones in the sample, 85% to 95% were seen once. General observations from the study: The repertoires were collected only after the peak T cell response. Clonal diversity was possibly underestimated, and the donors were mostly white British, with more females. Following two doses of AZD1222, Spike-specific TCR breadth and depth rose. CD4 TCRs linked to vaccination spanned spike, dominating at 160-218 and 743-854.

The count of this clone is one. As yet, its antigen is unknown. J gave up 7 bases and V 6 bases, and 17 bases lay outside the gene matches. This CDR3 comprises 16 residues. Germline V CDR1 and CDR2: KGHSH, LQKENI. The sequence came from an adult in good health. The sequences come from peripheral blood, collected on day 0 of AZD1222 vaccination. The chain uses TRBV18 and TRBJ2-7; 8 nucleotides align to TRBD1. CDR3 amino acids: CASSLPGTGTRSEQYF. The CDR3 region has the DNA TGTGCCAGCTCTCTTCCCGGGACAGGAACCAGGTCGGAGCAGTACTTC.